Below, one TCR beta chain is given with its context. This sample was taken from a study of blood T cell repertoires in COVID-19. Cohort 3 recovery required two negative PCRs, clearance, or symptom resolution. Sequencing was performed with immunoSEQ multiplex PCR; in TCRdb, only in-frame clones are kept and a portion is missing. The sample contains around 330,000 clones, about 88% of which appear only once. CDR1 LGHNA and CDR2 YSLEER come from the germline V gene. The V and J ends lost 0 bases and 4 bases respectively, with 10 bases between them. This CDR3 contains 15 residues. The chain employs TRBV4-3 and TRBJ1-3; D not resolved. The receptor's source is a woman aged 40 to 50 who had recovered from COVID-19. Input material: PBMCs or T cells enriched from blood (not recorded which). This CDR3 is CASSQESAGGNTIYF. The CDR3, as DNA: TGCGCCAGCAGCCAAGAATCTGCGGGAGGAAACACCATATATTTT.